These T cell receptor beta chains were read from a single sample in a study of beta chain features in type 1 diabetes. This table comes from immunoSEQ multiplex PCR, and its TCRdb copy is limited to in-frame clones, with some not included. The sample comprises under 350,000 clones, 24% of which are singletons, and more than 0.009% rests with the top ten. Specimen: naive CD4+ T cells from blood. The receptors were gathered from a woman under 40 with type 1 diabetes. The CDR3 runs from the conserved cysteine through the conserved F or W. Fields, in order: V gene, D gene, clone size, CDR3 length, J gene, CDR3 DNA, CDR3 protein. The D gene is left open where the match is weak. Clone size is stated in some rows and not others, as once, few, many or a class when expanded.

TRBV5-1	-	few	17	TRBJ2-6	TGCGCCAGCAGCGAACTTACAGGGATCTCTGGGGCCAACGTCCTGACTTTC	CASSELTGISGANVLTF
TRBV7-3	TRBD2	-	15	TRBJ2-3	TGTGCCAGCAGCTTACTGGGACTACGCACAGATACGCAGTATTTT	CASSLLGLRTDTQYF
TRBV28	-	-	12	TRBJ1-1	TGTGCCAGCAGTTCAGCGGACACTGAAGCTTTCTTT	CASSSADTEAFF
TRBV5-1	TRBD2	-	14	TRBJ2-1	TGCGCCAGCAGCCCAATAGCGGGAGGGAGAGAGCAGTTCTTC	CASSPIAGGREQFF
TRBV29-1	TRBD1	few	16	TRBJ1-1	TGCAGCGTTGAATTAGGGGGACAGGGTAGGGACACTGAAGCTTTCTTT	CSVELGGQGRDTEAFF
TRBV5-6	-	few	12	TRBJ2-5	TGTGCCAGCTACTCGCCCTCAGAGACCCAGTACTTC	CASYSPSETQYF
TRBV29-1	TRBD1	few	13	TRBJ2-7	TGCAGCGTGCGGACAGGGGTAACCTACGAGCAGTACTTC	CSVRTGVTYEQYF
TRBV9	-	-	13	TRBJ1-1	TGTGCCAGCAGCGTAGGCTGGGGAGGTGAAGCTTTCTTT	CASSVGWGGEAFF
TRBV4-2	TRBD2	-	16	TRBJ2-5	TGTGCCAGCAGCCAAGATTGGCTAGCGGGAGTAGAGACCCAGTACTTC	CASSQDWLAGVETQYF
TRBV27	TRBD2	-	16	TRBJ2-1	TGTGCCAGCAGTTTTAGACTAGCGGGGGCCTACAATGAGCAGTTCTTC	CASSFRLAGAYNEQFF
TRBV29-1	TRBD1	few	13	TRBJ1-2	TGCAGCGTCGTGAAACCCGGACAGGGGGGCTACACCTTC	CSVVKPGQGGYTF
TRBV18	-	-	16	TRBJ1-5	TGTGCCAGCTCACCAGGCCAGGGCGGAGAGGTTCAGCCCCAGCATTTT	CASSPGQGGEVQPQHF
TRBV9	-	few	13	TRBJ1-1	TGTGCCAGCAGCGCCAGGACAGACACTGAAGCTTTCTTT	CASSARTDTEAFF
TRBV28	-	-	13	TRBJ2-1	TGTGCCAGCAGGTTACGCTCCTACAATGAGCAGTTCTTC	CASRLRSYNEQFF
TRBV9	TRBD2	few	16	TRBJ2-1	TGTGCCAGCAGCGTTACGGGAGGGAGCTCCTACAATGAGCAGTTCTTC	CASSVTGGSSYNEQFF
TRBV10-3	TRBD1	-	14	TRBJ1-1	TGTGCCATCAGTGTTGGACAGGGTAAGACTGAAGCTTTCTTT	CAISVGQGKTEAFF
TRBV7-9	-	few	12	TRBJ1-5	TGTGCCAGCAGCTTCGGGGTTCAGCCCCAGCATTTT	CASSFGVQPQHF
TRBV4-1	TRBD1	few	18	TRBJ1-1	TGCGCCAGCAGCCAAGATTACCGGGACAGGGGGCAGAACACTGAAGCTTTCTTT	CASSQDYRDRGQNTEAFF
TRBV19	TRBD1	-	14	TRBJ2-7	TGTGCCAGCCTCAAGGGACAGGGGGCTGGGGAGCAGTACTTC	CASLKGQGAGEQYF
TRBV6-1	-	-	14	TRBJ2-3	TGTGCCAGCATCCCAGGGCTCCACACAGATACGCAGTATTTT	CASIPGLHTDTQYF
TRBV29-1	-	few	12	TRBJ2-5	TGCAGCGTTGAAGTGGGGAGGGAGACCCAGTACTTC	CSVEVGRETQYF
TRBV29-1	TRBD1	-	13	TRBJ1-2	TGCAGCGTTTATTGGGACAGCCTCTATGGCTACACCTTC	CSVYWDSLYGYTF
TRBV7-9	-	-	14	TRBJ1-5	TGTGCCAGCAGCTCCTCAGGGGGCAATCAGCCCCAGCATTTT	CASSSSGGNQPQHF
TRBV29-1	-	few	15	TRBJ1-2	TGCAGCGCTGGGGGGGGAACTAGCGACAACTATGGCTACACCTTC	CSAGGGTSDNYGYTF
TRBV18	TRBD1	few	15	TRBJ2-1	TGTGCCAGCTCACGACAGGGGGTGTTGGGAAATGAGCAGTTCTTC	CASSRQGVLGNEQFF
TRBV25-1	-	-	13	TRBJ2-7	TGTGCCAGCAGTGAATTTGCGCTGGACGAGCAGTACTTC	CASSEFALDEQYF
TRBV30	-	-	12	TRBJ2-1	TGTGCCTGGAGTGCACAGGGCCCTGAGCAGTTCTTC	CAWSAQGPEQFF
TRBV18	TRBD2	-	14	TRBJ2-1	TGTGCCAGCTCACCAGCGGGAGGGAACAATGAGCAGTTCTTC	CASSPAGGNNEQFF
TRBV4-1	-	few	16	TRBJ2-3	TGCGCCAGCAGCCCGCTGGCCGGGACTCCCACAGATACGCAGTATTTT	CASSPLAGTPTDTQYF
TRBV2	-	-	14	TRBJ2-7	TGTGCCAGCAGTGAATTTTTGGCAGCCTACGAGCAGTACTTC	CASSEFLAAYEQYF
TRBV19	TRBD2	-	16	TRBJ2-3	TGTGCCAGTAACACGGGGCTAGCGGTACACACAGATACGCAGTATTTT	CASNTGLAVHTDTQYF
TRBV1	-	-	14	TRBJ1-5	TGCACCAGCGGGGACAGGGGAGGCAATCAGCCCCAGCATTTT	CTSGDRGGNQPQHF
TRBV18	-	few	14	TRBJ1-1	TGTGCCAGCTCACCAGTCAGGGTGGACACTGAAGCTTTCTTT	CASSPVRVDTEAFF
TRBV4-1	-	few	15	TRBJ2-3	TGCGCCAGCAACTCCCCCTTGCGGGGCACAGATACGCAGTATTTT	CASNSPLRGTDTQYF
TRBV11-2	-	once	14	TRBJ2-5	TGTGCCAGCAGCTTGCGACTAGACCAAGAGACCCAGTACTTC	CASSLRLDQETQYF
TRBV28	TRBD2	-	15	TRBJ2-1	TGTGCCAGCAGTTTTCGGGGGAGGGCTAATAATGAGCAGTTCTTC	CASSFRGRANNEQFF
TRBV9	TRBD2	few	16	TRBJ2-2	TGTGCCAGCAGCGTAGTGAGCGGGAGGATCACCGGGGAGCTGTTTTTT	CASSVVSGRITGELFF
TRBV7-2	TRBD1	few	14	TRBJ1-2	TGTGCCAGCAGCTTAGGGGGACAGGGTGGTCGCTACACCTTC	CASSLGGQGGRYTF
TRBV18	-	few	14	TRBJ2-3	TGTGCCAGCTCGGGGAGCGGCGGCACAGATACGCAGTATTTT	CASSGSGGTDTQYF
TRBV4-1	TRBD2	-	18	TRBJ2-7	TGCGCCAGCAGCCAAGGGGGACTAGCGGGAGGACCAACTGGGGAGCAGTACTTC	CASSQGGLAGGPTGEQYF
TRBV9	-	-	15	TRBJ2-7	TGTGCCAGCAGCGTAGAAGCGGGCCATACCTACGAGCAGTACTTC	CASSVEAGHTYEQYF
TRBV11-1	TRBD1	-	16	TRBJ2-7	TGTGCCAGCAGCTCTCCGGGACAGGGTTGGATCAACGAGCAGTACTTC	CASSSPGQGWINEQYF
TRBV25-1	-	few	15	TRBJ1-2	TGTGCCAGCAGTGTTAATTTGGCAGCGGGGATCGGCTACACCTTC	CASSVNLAAGIGYTF
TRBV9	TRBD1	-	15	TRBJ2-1	TGTGCCAGCAGCGTTGAGGGGGCGCCCTACAATGAGCAGTTCTTC	CASSVEGAPYNEQFF
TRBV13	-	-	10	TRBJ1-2	TGTGCCGGAGACAGCTATGGCTACACCTTC	CAGDSYGYTF
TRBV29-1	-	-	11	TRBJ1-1	TGCAGCGTTGGGCATGGACTCGGAGCTTTCTTT	CSVGHGLGAFF
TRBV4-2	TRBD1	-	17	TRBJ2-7	TGTGCCAGCAGCCAAGCTTCCGGACAGGTCCGCTCCTACGAGCAGTACTTC	CASSQASGQVRSYEQYF
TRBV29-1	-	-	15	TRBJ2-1	TGCAGCGTTGCTCCCGGGATAGGTTCCTACAATGAGCAGTTCTTC	CSVAPGIGSYNEQFF
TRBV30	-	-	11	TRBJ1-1	TGTGCCTGGAGCCGTTTAAATGAAGCTTTCTTT	CAWSRLNEAFF
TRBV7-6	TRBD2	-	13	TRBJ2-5	TGTGCCAGCAGTCCACAATGGGGGGGGACCCAGTACTTC	CASSPQWGGTQYF
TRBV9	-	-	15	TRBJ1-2	TGTGCCAGCAGCCCCGTAGGACAGACAAACTATGGCTACACCTTC	CASSPVGQTNYGYTF
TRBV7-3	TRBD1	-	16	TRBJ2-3	TGTGCCAGCAGCTTATGGGGACAGGGGGCAACAGATACGCAGTATTTT	CASSLWGQGATDTQYF
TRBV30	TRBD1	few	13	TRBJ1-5	TGTGCCTGGAGTCGACAGGGAGGACAGCCCCAGCATTTT	CAWSRQGGQPQHF
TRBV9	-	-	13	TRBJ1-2	TGTGCCAGCAGCGACAGGTCTAACTATGGCTACACCTTC	CASSDRSNYGYTF
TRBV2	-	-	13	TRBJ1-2	TGTGCCAGCAGGCCGGCAGGGTACGATGGCTACACCTTC	CASRPAGYDGYTF
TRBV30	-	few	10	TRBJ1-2	TGTGCCGGGGAGAGGAGCGGCTACACCTTC	CAGERSGYTF
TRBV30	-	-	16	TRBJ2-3	TGTGCCTGGAGTGAGAGTAGAGGGGGATTAACAGATACGCAGTATTTT	CAWSESRGGLTDTQYF
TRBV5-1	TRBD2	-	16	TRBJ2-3	TGCGCCAGCAGCTTGGGACTAGCGGGAGGCCCAGATACGCAGTATTTT	CASSLGLAGGPDTQYF
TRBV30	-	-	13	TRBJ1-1	TGTGCCTGGAGTCGGGGGGCTGACACTGAAGCTTTCTTT	CAWSRGADTEAFF